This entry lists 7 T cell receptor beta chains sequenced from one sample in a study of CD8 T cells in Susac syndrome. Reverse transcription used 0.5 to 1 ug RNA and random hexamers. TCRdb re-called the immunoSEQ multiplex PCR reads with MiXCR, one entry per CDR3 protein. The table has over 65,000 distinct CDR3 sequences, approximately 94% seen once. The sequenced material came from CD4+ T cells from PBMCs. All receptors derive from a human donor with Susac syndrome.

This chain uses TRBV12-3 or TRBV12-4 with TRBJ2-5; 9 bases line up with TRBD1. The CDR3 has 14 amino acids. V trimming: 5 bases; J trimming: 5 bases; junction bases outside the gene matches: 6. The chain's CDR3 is CASSLGQGGETQYF. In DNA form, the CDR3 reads TGTGCCAGCAGTCTGGGACAGGGCGGCGAGACCCAGTACTTC.

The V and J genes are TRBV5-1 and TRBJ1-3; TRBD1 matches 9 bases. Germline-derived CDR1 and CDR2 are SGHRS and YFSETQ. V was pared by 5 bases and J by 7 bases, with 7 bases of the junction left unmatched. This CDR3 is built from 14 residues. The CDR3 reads CASRAGQGANTIYF. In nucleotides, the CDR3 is TGCGCCAGCAGAGCGGGACAGGGAGCTAACACCATATATTTT.

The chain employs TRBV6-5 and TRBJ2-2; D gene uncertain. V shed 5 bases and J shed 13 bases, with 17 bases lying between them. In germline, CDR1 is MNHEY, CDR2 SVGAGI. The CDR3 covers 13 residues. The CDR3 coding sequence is TGTGCCAGCAGTCCTGACTCCCAGGTCGTGCTGTTTTTT. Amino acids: CASSPDSQVVLFF.

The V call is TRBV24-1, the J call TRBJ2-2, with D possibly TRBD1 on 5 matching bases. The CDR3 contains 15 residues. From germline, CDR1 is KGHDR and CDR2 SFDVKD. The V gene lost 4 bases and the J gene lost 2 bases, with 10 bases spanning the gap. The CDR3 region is CATSERTYNTGELFF. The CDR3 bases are TGTGCCACCAGTGAACGGACATATAACACCGGGGAGCTGTTTTTT.

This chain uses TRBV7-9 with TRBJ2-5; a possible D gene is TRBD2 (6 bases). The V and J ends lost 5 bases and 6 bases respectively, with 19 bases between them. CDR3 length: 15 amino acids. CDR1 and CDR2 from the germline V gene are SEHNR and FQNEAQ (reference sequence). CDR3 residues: CASSPQVGGVKTQYF. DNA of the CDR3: TGTGCCAGCAGCCCCCAGGTCGGAGGGGTTAAGACCCAGTACTTC.

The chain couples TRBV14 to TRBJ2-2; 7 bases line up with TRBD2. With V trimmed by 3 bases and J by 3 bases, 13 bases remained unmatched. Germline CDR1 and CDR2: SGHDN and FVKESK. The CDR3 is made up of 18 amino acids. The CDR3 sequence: CASSQRLASISHTGELFF. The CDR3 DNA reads TGTGCCAGCAGCCAGCGACTAGCCAGTATTTCCCACACCGGGGAGCTGTTTTTT.

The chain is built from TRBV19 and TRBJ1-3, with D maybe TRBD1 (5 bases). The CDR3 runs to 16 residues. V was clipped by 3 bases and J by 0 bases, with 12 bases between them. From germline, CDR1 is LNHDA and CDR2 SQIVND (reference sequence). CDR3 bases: TGTGCCAGTAGTATCCCGGGGCAGAGCTCTGGAAACACCATATATTTT. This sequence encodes CASSIPGQSSGNTIYF.